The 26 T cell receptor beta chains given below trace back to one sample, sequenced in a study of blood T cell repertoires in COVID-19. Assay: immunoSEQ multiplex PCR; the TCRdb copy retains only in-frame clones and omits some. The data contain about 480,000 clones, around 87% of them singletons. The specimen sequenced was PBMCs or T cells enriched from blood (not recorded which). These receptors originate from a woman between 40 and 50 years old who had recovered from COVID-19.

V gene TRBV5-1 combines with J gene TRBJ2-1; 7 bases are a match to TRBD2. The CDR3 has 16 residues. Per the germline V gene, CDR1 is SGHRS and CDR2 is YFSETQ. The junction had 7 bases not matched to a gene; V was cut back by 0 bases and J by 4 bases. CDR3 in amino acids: CASSLDLAGVYNEQFF. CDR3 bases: TGCGCCAGCAGCTTGGACTTGGCGGGGGTGTACAATGAGCAGTTCTTC.

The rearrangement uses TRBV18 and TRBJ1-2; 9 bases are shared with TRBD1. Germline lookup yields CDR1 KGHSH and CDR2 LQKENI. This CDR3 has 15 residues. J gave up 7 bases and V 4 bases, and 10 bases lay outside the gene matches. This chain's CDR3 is CASSRDRVSLGGYTF. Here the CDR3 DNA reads TGTGCCAGCTCACGGGACAGGGTCAGTCTTGGTGGCTACACCTTC.

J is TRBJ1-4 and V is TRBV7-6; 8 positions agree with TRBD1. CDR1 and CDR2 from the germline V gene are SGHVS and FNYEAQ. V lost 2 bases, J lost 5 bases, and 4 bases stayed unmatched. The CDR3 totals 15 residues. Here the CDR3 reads CASSLYRGENEKLFF. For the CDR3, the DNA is TGTGCCAGCAGCTTATACAGGGGGGAAAATGAAAAACTGTTTTTT.

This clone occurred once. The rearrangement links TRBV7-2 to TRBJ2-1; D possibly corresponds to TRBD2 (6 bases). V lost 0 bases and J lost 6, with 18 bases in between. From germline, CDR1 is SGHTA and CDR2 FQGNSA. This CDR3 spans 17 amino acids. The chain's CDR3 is CASSLAWLANSGNEQFF. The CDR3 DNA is TGTGCCAGCAGCTTAGCCTGGCTAGCGAACTCAGGCAATGAGCAGTTCTTC.

The CDR3 nucleotides read TGTGCCAGCAGCCCGTTGGGAGTTAATGAGCAGTTCTTC. Protein product: CASSPLGVNEQFF. This chain links TRBV13 with TRBJ2-1, with D perhaps TRBD2 (5 bases). V shed 5 bases and J shed 7 bases, with 12 bases lying between them. The CDR3 extends over 13 amino acids. In germline, CDR1 is PRHDT, CDR2 FYEKMQ (reference sequence).

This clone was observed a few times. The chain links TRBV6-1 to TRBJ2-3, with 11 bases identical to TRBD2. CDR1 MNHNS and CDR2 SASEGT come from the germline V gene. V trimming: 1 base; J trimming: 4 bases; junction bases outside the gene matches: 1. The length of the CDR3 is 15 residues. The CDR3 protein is CASSEGLAGSDTQYF. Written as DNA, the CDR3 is TGTGCCAGCAGTGAAGGACTAGCGGGGTCAGATACGCAGTATTTT.

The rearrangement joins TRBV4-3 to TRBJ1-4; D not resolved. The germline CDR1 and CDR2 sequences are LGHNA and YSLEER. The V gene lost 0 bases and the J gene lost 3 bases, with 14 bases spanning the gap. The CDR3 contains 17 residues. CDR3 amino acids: CASSQELPGSANEKLFF. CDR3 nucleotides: TGCGCCAGCAGCCAAGAGCTCCCAGGTTCGGCTAATGAAAAACTGTTTTTT.

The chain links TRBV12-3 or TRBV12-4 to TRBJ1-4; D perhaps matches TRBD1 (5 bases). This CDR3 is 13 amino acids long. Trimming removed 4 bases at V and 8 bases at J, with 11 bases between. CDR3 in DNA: TGTGCCAGCAGTTCCACGACAGACGAAAAACTGTTTTTT. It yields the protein CASSSTTDEKLFF.

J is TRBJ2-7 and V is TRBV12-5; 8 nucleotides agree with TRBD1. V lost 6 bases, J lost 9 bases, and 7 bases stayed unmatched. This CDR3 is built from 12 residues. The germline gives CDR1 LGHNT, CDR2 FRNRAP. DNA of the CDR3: TGTGCTAGTGGCACAGGGGGAGGTGGGCAGTACTTC. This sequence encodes CASGTGGGGQYF.

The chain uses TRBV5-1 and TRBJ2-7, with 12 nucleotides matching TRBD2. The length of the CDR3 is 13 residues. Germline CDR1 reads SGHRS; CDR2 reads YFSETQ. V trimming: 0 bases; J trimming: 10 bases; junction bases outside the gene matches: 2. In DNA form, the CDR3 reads TGCGCCAGCAGCTTGGATGGACTAGCGGGACAGTACTTC. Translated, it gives CASSLDGLAGQYF.

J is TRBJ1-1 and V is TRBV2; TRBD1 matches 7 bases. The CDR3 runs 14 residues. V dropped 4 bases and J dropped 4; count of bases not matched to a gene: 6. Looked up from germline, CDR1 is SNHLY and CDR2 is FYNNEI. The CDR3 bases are TGTGCCAGCAGTGGGGACAGAGTTCTCACTGAAGCTTTCTTT. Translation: CASSGDRVLTEAFF.

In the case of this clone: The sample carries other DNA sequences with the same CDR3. CDR3 sequence: CASSQGGTNNEQFF. The CDR3 nucleotides read TGCGCCAGCAGCCAAGGCGGGACTAACAATGAGCAGTTCTTC. V and J are TRBV4-1 and TRBJ2-1; 7 bases match TRBD2. Trimming took 1 base from V and 5 from J; bases not matched to a gene: 2. The CDR3 has 14 residues. The germline gives CDR1 MGHRA, CDR2 YSYEKL.

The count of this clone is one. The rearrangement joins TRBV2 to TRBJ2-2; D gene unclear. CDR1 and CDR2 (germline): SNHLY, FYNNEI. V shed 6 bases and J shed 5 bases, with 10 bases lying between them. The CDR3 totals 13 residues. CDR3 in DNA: TGTGCCAGCAGACGCGTAGAAACCGGGGAGCTGTTTTTT. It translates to CASRRVETGELFF.

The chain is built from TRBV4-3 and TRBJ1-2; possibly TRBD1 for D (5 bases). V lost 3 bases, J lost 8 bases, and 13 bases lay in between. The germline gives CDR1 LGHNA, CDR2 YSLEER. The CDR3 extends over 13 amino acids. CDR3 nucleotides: TGCGCCAGCAGCCACATAGGCGCAGGGGGCTACACCTTC. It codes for CASSHIGAGGYTF.

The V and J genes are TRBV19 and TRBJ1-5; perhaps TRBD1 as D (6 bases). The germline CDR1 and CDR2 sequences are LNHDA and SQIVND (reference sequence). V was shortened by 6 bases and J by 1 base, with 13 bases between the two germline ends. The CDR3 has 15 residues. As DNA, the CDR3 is TGTGCCAGTAGCCCCTGGGGACAAAGCAATCAGCCCCAGCATTTT. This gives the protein CASSPWGQSNQPQHF.

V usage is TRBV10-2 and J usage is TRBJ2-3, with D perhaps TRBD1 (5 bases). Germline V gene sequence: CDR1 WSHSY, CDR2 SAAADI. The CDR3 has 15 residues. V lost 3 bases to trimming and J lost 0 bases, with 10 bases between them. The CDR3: CASSETQASTDTQYF. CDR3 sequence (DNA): TGCGCCAGCAGTGAAACACAGGCTAGCACAGATACGCAGTATTTT.

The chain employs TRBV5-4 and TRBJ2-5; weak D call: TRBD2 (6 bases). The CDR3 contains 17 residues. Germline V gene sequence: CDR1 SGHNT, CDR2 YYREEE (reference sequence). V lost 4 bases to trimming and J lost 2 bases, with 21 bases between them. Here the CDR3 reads CASSPWDSGTNQETQYF. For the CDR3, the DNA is TGTGCCAGCAGCCCCTGGGATAGCGGAACTAATCAAGAGACCCAGTACTTC.

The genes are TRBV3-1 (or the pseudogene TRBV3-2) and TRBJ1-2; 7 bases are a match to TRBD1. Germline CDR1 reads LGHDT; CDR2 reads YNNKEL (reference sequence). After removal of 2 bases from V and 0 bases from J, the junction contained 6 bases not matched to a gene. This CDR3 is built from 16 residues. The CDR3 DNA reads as TGTGCCAGCAGCCAAAACGCAGGGGGAACTAACTATGGCTACACCTTC. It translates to CASSQNAGGTNYGYTF.

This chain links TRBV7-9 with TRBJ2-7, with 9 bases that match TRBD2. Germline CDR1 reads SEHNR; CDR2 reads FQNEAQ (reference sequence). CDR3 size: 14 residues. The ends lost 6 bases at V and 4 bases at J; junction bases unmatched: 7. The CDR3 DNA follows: TGTGCCAGCAGATCCGGACTAGCGAGTTACGAGCAGTACTTC. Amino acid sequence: CASRSGLASYEQYF.

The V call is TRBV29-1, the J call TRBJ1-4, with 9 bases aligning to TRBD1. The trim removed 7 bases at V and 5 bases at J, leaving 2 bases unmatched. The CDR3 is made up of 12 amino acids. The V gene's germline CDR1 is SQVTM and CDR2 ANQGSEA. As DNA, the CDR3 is TGCAGCGCGGGACAGGGCAATGAAAAACTGTTTTTT. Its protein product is CSAGQGNEKLFF.

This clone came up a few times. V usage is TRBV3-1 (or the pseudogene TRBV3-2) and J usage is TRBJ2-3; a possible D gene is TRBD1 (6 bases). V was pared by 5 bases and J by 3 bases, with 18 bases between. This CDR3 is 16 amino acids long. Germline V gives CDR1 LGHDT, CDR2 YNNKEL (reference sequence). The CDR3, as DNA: TGTGCCAGCAGCGATAACAGGGACGGTCGTACAGATACGCAGTATTTT. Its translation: CASSDNRDGRTDTQYF.

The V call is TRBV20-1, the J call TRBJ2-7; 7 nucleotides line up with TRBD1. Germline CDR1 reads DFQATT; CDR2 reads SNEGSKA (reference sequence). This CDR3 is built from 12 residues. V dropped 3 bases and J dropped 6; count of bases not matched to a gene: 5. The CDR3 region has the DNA TGCAGTGCTAGTAGACAGGGTTTCGAGCAGTACTTC. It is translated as CSASRQGFEQYF.

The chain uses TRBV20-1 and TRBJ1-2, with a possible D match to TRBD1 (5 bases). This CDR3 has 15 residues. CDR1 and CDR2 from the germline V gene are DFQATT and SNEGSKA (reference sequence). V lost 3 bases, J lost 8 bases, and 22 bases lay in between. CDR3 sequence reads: CSASRGLPTDGGYTF. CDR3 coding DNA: TGCAGTGCTAGTCGGGGACTCCCCACGGACGGAGGCTACACCTTC.

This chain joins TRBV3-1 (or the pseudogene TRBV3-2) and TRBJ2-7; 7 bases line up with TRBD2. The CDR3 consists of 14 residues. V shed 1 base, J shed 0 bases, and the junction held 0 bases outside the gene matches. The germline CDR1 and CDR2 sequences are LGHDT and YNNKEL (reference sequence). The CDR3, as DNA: TGTGCCAGCAGCCAAGGCGGGGGCTCCTACGAGCAGTACTTC. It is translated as CASSQGGGSYEQYF.

CDR3 in amino acids: CASSDQSGYGYTF. The CDR3 coding sequence is TGTGCCAGCAGTGACCAATCGGGCTATGGCTACACCTTC. The rearrangement uses TRBV6-4 and TRBJ1-2; unclear D gene. Germline values: CDR1 MRHNA, CDR2 SNTAGT. The CDR3 loop spans 13 amino acids. Trimming cost V 2 bases and J 4 bases, with 8 bases left between them.

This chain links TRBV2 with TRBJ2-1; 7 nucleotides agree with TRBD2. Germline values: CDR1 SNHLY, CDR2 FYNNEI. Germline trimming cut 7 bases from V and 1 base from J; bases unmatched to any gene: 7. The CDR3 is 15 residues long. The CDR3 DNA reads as TGTGCCAGCAACCCCGGGACTAAGTCCTACAATGAGCAGTTCTTC. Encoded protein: CASNPGTKSYNEQFF. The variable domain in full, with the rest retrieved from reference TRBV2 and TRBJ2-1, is EPEVTQTPSHQVTQMGQEVILRCVPISNHLYFYWYRQILGQKVEFLVSFYNNEISEKSEIFDDQFSVERPDGSNFTLKIRSTKLEDSAMYFCASNPGTKSYNEQFFGPGTRLTVL.